The clone carrying this TCR beta chain occurred a few times. Its antigen is undetermined. A second about 7 to 11 cycle PCR used barcoded and J-beta primers. TCRdb ran MiXCR on the 5' RACE reads and lists one entry per CDR3 protein. The sample holds hundreds of thousands of distinct CDR3 sequences, 25% to 35% seen once. This CDR3 comprises 15 residues. Germline CDR1 and CDR2: SGHTA and FQGNSA. V lost 3 bases and J lost 7; bases outside the gene matches: 5. This sample stems from a study of blood T cells in healthy people across ages. About the study: Capturing about one barcoded beta molecule per two T cells was achieved by template switching. Regarding the study as a whole: In long-lived donors, naive CD4+ cell counts and diversity exceeded those of aged donors.

Every sample had a minimum of 6.5 million PBMCs isolated. Extraction yielded at least 6 micrograms of total RNA per sample. The TCR sequence derives from an elderly woman in good health. The rearrangement joins TRBV7-2 to TRBJ1-6; 8 positions match TRBD1. Sequencing was carried out using blood. The chain's CDR3 is CASSLDRDRNSPLHF. In DNA form, the CDR3 reads TGTGCCAGCAGCTTGGACAGGGATCGAAATTCACCCCTCCACTTT.